The 5 T cell receptor beta chains presented below share a single source sample, sequenced in a study of shared clonotypes between healthy human individuals. Profiled with immunoSEQ multiplex PCR; TCRdb holds only in-frame clones, not every one. The sample carries about 1 million clones, around 74% recorded once. Sequenced sample: memory CD4+ T cells sorted from blood. As for subset: CD45RA-negative fraction. Source of these receptors: a man aged 18 to 30 in good health.

The chain uses TRBV15 and TRBJ2-7, with D perhaps assigned TRBD1 or TRBD2 (6 bases each). The ends were cut back, 6 bases at V and 1 base at J, with 22 bases in the middle. CDR1 and CDR2 (germline): LNHNV, YYDKDF (reference sequence). The length of the CDR3 is 17 residues. CDR3 nucleotides: TGTGCCACCAGGGGGGGCAACCATGGCGGGGCTTCCTACGAGCAGTACTTC. Translating it yields CATRGGNHGGASYEQYF.

In its sample, this clone was seen many times. The CDR3 DNA reads TGTGCCAGCAGCTTAGCAGGACGGACCTATGGCTACACCTTC. Protein product: CASSLAGRTYGYTF. V and J are TRBV7-9 and TRBJ1-2; D remains unclear. Germline loops: CDR1 SEHNR, CDR2 FQNEAQ (reference sequence). V lost 0 bases and J lost 4, with 9 bases in between. The CDR3 runs 14 residues.

The chain uses TRBV2 and TRBJ2-5; possible D gene TRBD2, 6 bases. Germline V CDR1 and CDR2: SNHLY, FYNNEI. V was trimmed by 6 bases and J by 9 bases, leaving 17 bases between them. The length of the CDR3 is 13 residues. The CDR3, as DNA: TGTGCCAGCAGGGGGGACTCCGCCGGGGCCCAGTACTTC. It yields the protein CASRGDSAGAQYF.

The J gene is TRBJ1-1, the V gene TRBV10-3; 10 bases are shared with TRBD1. The junction had 7 bases not matched to a gene; V was cut back by 6 bases and J by 6 bases. The CDR3 is made up of 14 amino acids. Germline values: CDR1 ENHRY, CDR2 SYGVKD. CDR3 residues: CAISLGQGEPEAFF. CDR3 sequence (DNA): TGTGCCATCAGCCTTGGACAGGGGGAGCCTGAAGCTTTCTTT.

The chain couples TRBV6-5 to TRBJ2-1; D is undetermined. Between the trimmed V and J ends, which lost 4 bases and 2 bases, there was a span of 15 bases. The CDR3 runs to 16 residues. The germline V gene has CDR1 MNHEY and CDR2 SVGAGI. The CDR3 DNA reads TGTGCCAGCAGTTCAGAAGGGATTCTGACCTACAATGAGCAGTTCTTC. This sequence encodes CASSSEGILTYNEQFF.